This T cell receptor (beta chain) stems from a study of molecular identifiers for immune sequencing clone quantification. Study conclusions and caveats: Clones that had above 20 RNA copies took up over 99% of effector molecules but under 1% in naive cells. Spike-in Jurkat TCR RNA from a single cell reportedly registered among about a million naive cells. Identical TCR molecules can share a barcode, and this sharing could underestimate highly expanded clone sizes.

The V gene end was trimmed by 3 bases and the J gene end by 3 bases; junction bases not matched to a gene: 11. The CDR3 is 17 amino acids. Germline CDR1 MNHEY, CDR2 SMNVEV (reference sequence). MiXCR, applied by TCRdb to the PCR reads, yields one record per CDR3 protein. Of about 10,000 distinct CDR3 sequences in the sample, approximately 19% were seen once. Sorting defined naive CD8 T cells as CD8+CD4-CCR7+CD45RA+. By share of the sample, this clonotype is medium-sized (0.01 to 0.1%). Its antigen is not known. This sequence joins TRBV27 and TRBJ2-3; 8 bases match TRBD2. What was sequenced was naive CD8+ T cells from blood, with Jurkat cell RNA spiked in. Documented subset: FACS-sorted CD8+CD4-CCR7+CD45RA+ naive T cells. The sequence came from a human donor in good health. Some libraries in this study had Jurkat cell RNA spiked in. The CDR3 spells CASSLHRASGSTDTQYF. In nucleotides, the CDR3 is TGTGCCAGCAGTTTGCACCGGGCGAGCGGGAGTACAGATACGCAGTATTTT.